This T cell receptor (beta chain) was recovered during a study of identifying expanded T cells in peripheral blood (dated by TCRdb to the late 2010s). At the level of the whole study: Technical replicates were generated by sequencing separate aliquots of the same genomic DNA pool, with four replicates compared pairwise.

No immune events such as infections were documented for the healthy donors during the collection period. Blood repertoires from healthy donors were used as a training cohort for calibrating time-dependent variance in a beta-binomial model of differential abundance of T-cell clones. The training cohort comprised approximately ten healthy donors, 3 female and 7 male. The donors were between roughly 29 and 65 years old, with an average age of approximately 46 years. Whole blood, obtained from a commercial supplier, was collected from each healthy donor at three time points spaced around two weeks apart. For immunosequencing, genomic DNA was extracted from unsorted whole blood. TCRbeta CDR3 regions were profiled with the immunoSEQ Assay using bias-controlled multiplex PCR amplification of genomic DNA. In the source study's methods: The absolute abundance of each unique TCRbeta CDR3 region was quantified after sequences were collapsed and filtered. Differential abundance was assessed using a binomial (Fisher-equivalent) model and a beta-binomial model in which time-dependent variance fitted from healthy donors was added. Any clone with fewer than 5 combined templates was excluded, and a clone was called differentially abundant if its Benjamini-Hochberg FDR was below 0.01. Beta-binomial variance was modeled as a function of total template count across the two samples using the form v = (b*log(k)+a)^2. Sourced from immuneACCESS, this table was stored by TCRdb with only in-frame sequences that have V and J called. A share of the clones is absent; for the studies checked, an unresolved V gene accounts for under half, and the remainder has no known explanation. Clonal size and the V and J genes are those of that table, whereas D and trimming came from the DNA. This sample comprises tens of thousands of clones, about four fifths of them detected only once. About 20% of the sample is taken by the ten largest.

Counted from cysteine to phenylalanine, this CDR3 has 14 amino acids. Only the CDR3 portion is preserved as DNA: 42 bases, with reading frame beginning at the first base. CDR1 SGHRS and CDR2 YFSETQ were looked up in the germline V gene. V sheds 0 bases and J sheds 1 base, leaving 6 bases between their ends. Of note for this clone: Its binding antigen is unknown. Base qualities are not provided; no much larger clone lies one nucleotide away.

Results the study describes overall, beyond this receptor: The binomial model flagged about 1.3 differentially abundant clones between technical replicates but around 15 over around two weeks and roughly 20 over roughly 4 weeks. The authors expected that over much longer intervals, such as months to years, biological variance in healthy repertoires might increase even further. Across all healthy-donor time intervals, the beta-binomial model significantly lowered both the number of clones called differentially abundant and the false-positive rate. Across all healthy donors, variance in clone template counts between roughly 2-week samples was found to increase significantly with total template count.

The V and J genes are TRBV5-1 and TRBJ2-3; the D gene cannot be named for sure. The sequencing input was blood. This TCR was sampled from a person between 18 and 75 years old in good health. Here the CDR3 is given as CASSLGQRTDTQYF. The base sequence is TGCGCCAGCAGCTTGGGGCAACGCACAGATACGCAGTATTTT.